A selection of T cell receptor beta chains follows, all from one sample in a study of PD-L1 blockade in urothelial cancer. Repertoires were generated with immunoSEQ multiplex PCR, while TCRdb's copy carries only in-frame clones and drops some. This table holds around 47,000 clones, 82% found once. Sequenced material: PBMCs, taken around atezolizumab (anti-PD-L1) treatment. The origin of the receptors is a man in his 60s with urothelial cancer. Both conserved end residues are part of each CDR3. Each record gives: J gene, V gene, CDR3 protein.

TRBJ1-1 | TRBV29-1 | CSVEGLRRNTEAFF
TRBJ1-2 | TRBV21-1 | CASSKTGLAEGYTF
TRBJ2-7 | TRBV28 | CASTRTGVYEQYF
TRBJ2-7 | TRBV19 | CASSIGTGSYEQYF
TRBJ2-3 | TRBV10-3 | CATGRRLANTSTDTQYF
TRBJ2-6 | TRBV2 | CASRSQGASWGANVLTF
TRBJ1-6 | TRBV11-2 | CASSYNQGAGGLHF
TRBJ2-7 | TRBV5-1 | CASNVAGGYEQYF
TRBJ1-2 | TRBV7-2 | CASAEGSVRWGYTF
TRBJ2-5 | TRBV28 | CASTRLGLAGGVEETQYF
TRBJ2-2 | TRBV29-1 | CSVGDSYTGELFF
TRBJ2-1 | TRBV11-1 | CASSWTSGSSYNEQFF
TRBJ1-5 | TRBV5-4 | CASSSDRGQPQHF
TRBJ1-5 | TRBV5-1 | CASSCIEGPGSNQPQHF
TRBJ2-7 | TRBV27 | CASSSGTSGRNYEQYF
TRBJ1-1 | TRBV19 | CASSNRPAMNTEAFF
TRBJ1-1 | TRBV10-2 | CAGGQGRNTEAFF
TRBJ2-2 | TRBV30 | CAWAAGGHTGELFF
TRBJ2-5 | TRBV7-2 | CASSLQGLAKETQYF
TRBJ2-6 | TRBV28 | CATRQGSGANVLTF
TRBJ2-2 | TRBV10-2 | CASSESGGRTGELFF
TRBJ2-2 | TRBV18 | CASSPGRGNTGELFF
TRBJ2-7 | TRBV28 | CATVGGKYEQYF
TRBJ1-6 | TRBV11-2 | CASSFGGGSPLHF
TRBJ2-5 | TRBV5-5 | CASSPGTSGETQYF
TRBJ1-1 | TRBV6-6 | CASSSTVQTTEAFF
TRBJ2-7 | TRBV6-1 | CASSEAWTSGDYEQYF
TRBJ2-2 | TRBV12-1 | CASSSKREGRTGELFF
TRBJ2-2 | TRBV27 | CASSPPASGSGNTGELFF
TRBJ2-7 | TRBV9 | CASSETRGGGRYEQYF
TRBJ1-1 | TRBV5-6 | CASSLGGGPEAFF
TRBJ1-4 | TRBV5-6 | CASSSTGDEKLFF
TRBJ2-5 | TRBV7-2 | CASSLVDGRGETQYF
TRBJ1-6 | TRBV5-4 | CASGAQTGYNSPLHF
TRBJ2-2 | TRBV4-1 | CASSRRTSVYTGELFF
TRBJ2-1 | TRBV19 | CASSIVGDFVRITEQFF
TRBJ1-2 | TRBV19 | CASTSPRGRNYGYTF
TRBJ2-3 | TRBV19 | CASSMDRGDTQYF
TRBJ2-3 | TRBV29-1 | CSVEAGLAGGSTDTQYF
TRBJ1-1 | TRBV19 | CASIPAGQSLTEAFF
TRBJ1-5 | TRBV10-2 | CASSESGGLPQHF
TRBJ1-2 | TRBV29-1 | CSVPLGAGRGYTF
TRBJ2-7 | TRBV28 | CASSRDISYEQYF
TRBJ2-7 | TRBV18 | CASSPGTGGIYEQYF
TRBJ2-7 | TRBV28 | CASTTVGNGEQYF
TRBJ2-7 | TRBV6-1 | CASSDREYYEQYF
TRBJ2-2 | TRBV28 | CASSFMTGELFF
TRBJ1-1 | TRBV9 | CASSLSPARGGDTEAFF
TRBJ2-2 | TRBV11-2 | CASSLASGWGSGELFF
TRBJ2-7 | TRBV5-1 | CASSLGAGFEQYF
TRBJ2-1 | TRBV4-1 | CASSQGARSAFYNEQFF
TRBJ2-1 | TRBV29-1 | CSVEGASGYTYNEQFF
TRBJ2-7 | TRBV6-5 | CASSSDSAGYEQYF
TRBJ2-2 | TRBV15 | CATSRDAGTINTGELFF
TRBJ2-7 | TRBV27 | CASSKRTSGGISYEQYF